This T cell receptor (beta chain) came from a study of a mutant IDH1 vaccine in newly diagnosed glioma. Study-level information: Radiotherapy alone preceded vaccination by 4-6 weeks; alternatively, vaccination started with temozolomide cycles. An approximately 62% male, about 40% female split and a mean age of about 44 years characterized treated patients. Prior therapy was radiotherapy, temozolomide, or both; most received both.

Time point described: week 35, safety follow-up. In the vaccine, a single dose held 300 ug of the mutant IDH1 20-mer peptide, along with topical imiquimod. Across weeks 1, 3, 5, 7, 11, 15, 19 and 23, patients received a vaccination each time, eight in all. Clones were sequenced by immunoSEQ multiplex PCR, and TCRdb holds only the in-frame ones, with some missing. Of tens of thousands of clones in the sample, 74% are singletons; the top ten hold roughly 4.3%. Worth noting for this clone: The antigen is not known.

The CDR3 is 12 residues long. The germline V gene has CDR1 MNHEY and CDR2 SMNVEV (reference sequence). The J segment lost 9 bases and the V segment lost 5 bases, leaving 7 bases of the junction unmatched. The V call is TRBV27, the J call TRBJ2-7; TRBD1 agrees at 7 bases. Source: PBMCs, taken from a glioma patient whose treatment included an IDH1 peptide vaccine. The source of this sequence is a man over 45 with glioma. The CDR3 DNA is TGTGCCAGCAGTACGAGGGGGCGGCGGCAGTACTTC. It is translated as CASSTRGRRQYF.